These 21 T cell receptor beta chains were all obtained from the same sample, sequenced in a study of long-term antiretroviral therapy in people with HIV. Version v3.0 of the immunoSEQ assay ran at survey level. Profiled with immunoSEQ multiplex PCR; TCRdb holds only in-frame clones, not every one. The sample lists over 15,000 clones; roughly 90% were seen once. Sequenced material: unsorted PBMCs, taken 0.3 years after starting antiretroviral therapy. The receptors were sampled from a man between 60 and 75 years old with HIV.

DNA of the CDR3: TGTGCCAGCACGGGACTAGCGGGGGAGACCCAGTACTTC. It encodes CASTGLAGETQYF. V is TRBV2 and J is TRBJ2-5; 13 bases fit TRBD2. Trimming removed 7 bases from V and 5 bases from J; junction bases left unmatched: 1. The CDR3 is 13 amino acids. From germline, CDR1 is SNHLY and CDR2 FYNNEI.

V and J are TRBV15 and TRBJ2-3; 10 positions match TRBD2. CDR3 length: 16 amino acids. CDR1 is LNHNV, CDR2 YYDKDF, per germline (reference sequence). The ends lost 1 base at V and 5 bases at J; junction bases unmatched: 6. CDR3 sequence (DNA): TGTGCCACCAGCAGAGGCTCTAGCGGGGGCCGAGATACGCAGTATTTT. Translation: CATSRGSSGGRDTQYF.

This sequence joins TRBV5-6 and TRBJ1-2, with TRBD1 identical over 7 bases. V shed 7 bases and J 3 bases; nucleotides not matched to a gene: 12. The CDR3 extends over 15 amino acids. Germline-derived CDR1 and CDR2 are SGHDT and YYEEEE. CDR3 nucleotides: TGTGCCAGCGCCTCGTGGACAGGAAATGACTATGGCTACACCTTC. Protein product: CASASWTGNDYGYTF.

The chain is built from TRBV5-6 and TRBJ2-2; no definite D call. The CDR3 length is 12 residues. Trimming left V 1 base short and J 3 bases short, with 1 base between. Germline V gives CDR1 SGHDT, CDR2 YYEEEE. For the CDR3, the DNA is TGTGCCAGCAGCTTGTACACCGGGGAGCTGTTTTTT. Protein product: CASSLYTGELFF.

The rearrangement uses TRBV30 and TRBJ2-4, with D possibly TRBD2 on 6 matching bases. With 0 bases removed from V and 8 bases from J, the gap between germline ends came to 11 bases. The CDR3 spans 13 residues. Germline CDR1 reads GTSNPN; CDR2 reads SVGIG (reference sequence). CDR3 protein: CAWSVNGGDIQYF. The CDR3 nucleotides are TGTGCCTGGAGTGTAAACGGGGGTGACATTCAGTACTTC.

V gene TRBV5-1 combines with J gene TRBJ1-4, with TRBD1 matching over 11 bases. The CDR3 length is 16 residues. Germline values: CDR1 SGHRS, CDR2 YFSETQ. With V trimmed by 4 bases and J by 4 bases, 6 bases remained unmatched. CDR3 coding DNA: TGCGCCAGCAGCAACGGACAGGGGGCCTATAATGAAAAACTGTTTTTT. It specifies CASSNGQGAYNEKLFF.

This clone appeared once. The rearrangement uses TRBV27 and TRBJ2-3; unclear D gene. Germline CDR1 reads MNHEY; CDR2 reads SMNVEV (reference sequence). The CDR3 length is 14 residues. Trimming left V 5 bases short and J 6 bases short, with 15 bases between. In DNA form, the CDR3 reads TGTGCCAGCAGTCCACATGAGTCTTCGGATACGCAGTATTTT. Encoded protein: CASSPHESSDTQYF.

The V and J genes are TRBV5-5 and TRBJ2-4, with no clear D. The CDR3 totals 13 residues. The V end was cut by 0 bases, the J end by 2 bases, with 3 bases between. CDR1 is SGHKS and CDR2 is YYEKEE in the germline V gene (reference sequence). The CDR3 bases are TGTGCCAGCAGCTTGGGACCCAAAAACATTCAGTACTTC. Translation: CASSLGPKNIQYF.

In its sample, this clone was seen once. This chain uses TRBV5-1 with TRBJ1-4; tentative D call: TRBD1 (5 bases). Per the germline V gene, CDR1 is SGHRS and CDR2 is YFSETQ. This CDR3 is built from 13 residues. V lost 4 bases, J lost 5 bases, and 9 bases lay in between. CDR3 sequence (DNA): TGCGCCAGCAGCACAGGTTACAATGAAAAACTGTTTTTT. Amino acid sequence: CASSTGYNEKLFF.

The chain uses TRBV4-3 and TRBJ1-2, with a weak D call TRBD1 (5 bases). The germline CDR1 and CDR2 sequences are LGHNA and YSLEER. V shed 1 base and J shed 9 bases, with 18 bases lying between them. The CDR3 spans 15 residues. Here the CDR3 reads CASSQGADTGGRYTF. The CDR3, as DNA: TGCGCCAGCAGCCAAGGTGCGGACACGGGCGGACGCTACACCTTC.

The chain employs TRBV9 and TRBJ1-2, with TRBD1 matching 8 bases. Germline V gives CDR1 SGDLS, CDR2 YYNGEE. J gave up 3 bases and V 3 bases, and 7 bases lay outside the gene matches. This CDR3 contains 15 residues. The CDR3 coding sequence is TGTGCCAGCAGCGCGTCAGGGGGCGCGGACTATGGCTACACCTTC. This gives the protein CASSASGGADYGYTF.

This sequence joins TRBV5-1 and TRBJ1-2; 7 nucleotides agree with TRBD1. This CDR3 is 15 amino acids long. J was trimmed by 3 bases and V by 4 bases; bases with no gene match: 9. Germline V gene data show CDR1 as SGHRS and CDR2 as YFSETQ. The CDR3 sequence is CASSPIRGTDYGYTF. In nucleotides, the CDR3 is TGCGCCAGCAGCCCAATAAGAGGGACAGACTATGGCTACACCTTC.

Only one count was recorded for this clone. The chain joins TRBV19 to TRBJ2-5; D possibly matches TRBD1 or TRBD2 (5 bases each). CDR3 size: 13 residues. The V gene's germline CDR1 is LNHDA and CDR2 SQIVND (reference sequence). V was shortened by 9 bases and J by 1 base, with 12 bases between the two germline ends. Written as DNA, the CDR3 is TGTGCCAGCTCCGGGGCGTCCCAAGAGACCCAGTACTTC. It codes for CASSGASQETQYF.

The genes are TRBV5-4 and TRBJ2-7; TRBD2 is a possible D gene (6 bases). CDR3 length: 14 amino acids. Trimming stripped 0 bases from V and 5 bases from J, with 12 bases between. The germline V gene encodes CDR1 SGHNT and CDR2 YYREEE (reference sequence). The CDR3 spells CASSLGVREDEQYF. DNA for the CDR3: TGTGCCAGCAGCTTGGGAGTCAGGGAGGACGAGCAGTACTTC. The full variable domain, with the rest looked up from reference TRBV5-4 and TRBJ2-7, is ETGVTQSPTHLIKTRGQQVTLRCSSQSGHNTVSWYQQALGQGPQFIFQYYREEENGRGNFPPRFSGLQFPNYSSELNVNALELDDSALYLCASSLGVREDEQYFGPGTRLTVT.

V and J are TRBV7-9 and TRBJ2-1, with 10 bases matching TRBD1. CDR1 and CDR2 from the germline V gene are SEHNR and FQNEAQ (reference sequence). The CDR3 length is 14 residues. V lost 8 bases, J lost 5 bases, and 6 bases stayed unmatched. The CDR3 is CASLRDRGDNEQFF. For the CDR3, the DNA is TGTGCCAGCCTCCGGGACAGGGGCGACAATGAGCAGTTCTTC. Full variable domain (rest looked up from reference TRBV7-9 and TRBJ2-1): DTGVSQNPRHKITKRGQNVTFRCDPISEHNRLYWYRQTLGQGPEFLTYFQNEAQLEKSRLLSDRFSAERPKGSFSTLEIQRTEQGDSAMYLCASLRDRGDNEQFFGPGTRLTVL.

This chain joins TRBV6-5 and TRBJ2-1; no definite D call. The germline CDR1 and CDR2 sequences are MNHEY and SVGAGI. V was cut by 4 bases and J by 9 bases, with 4 bases left in between. CDR3 length: 10 amino acids. In DNA form, the CDR3 reads TGTGCCAGCAGTTTCGGTGAGCAGTTCTTC. Protein product: CASSFGEQFF.

This sequence joins TRBV19 and TRBJ2-2; D is undetermined. Per germline, CDR1 LNHDA and CDR2 SQIVND (reference sequence). CDR3 length: 15 residues. V shed 5 bases and J shed 4 bases, with 14 bases lying between them. The CDR3 sequence is CASSPAGAGTGELFF. CDR3 nucleotides: TGTGCCAGTAGTCCTGCCGGCGCCGGCACCGGGGAGCTGTTTTTT.

This chain's CDR3 is CSVEGGLSTEAFF. The CDR3 DNA is TGCAGCGTTGAGGGGGGACTTAGCACTGAAGCTTTCTTT. The chain combines TRBV29-1 with TRBJ1-1; D may be TRBD1 (5 bases). Germline loops: CDR1 SQVTM, CDR2 ANQGSEA. CDR3 size: 13 residues. V lost 3 bases and J lost 4, with 12 bases in between.

The J gene is TRBJ1-5, the V gene TRBV7-8; D gene unclear. There are 12 residues in the CDR3. From germline, CDR1 is SGHVS and CDR2 FQNEAQ. The V and J ends lost 1 base and 6 bases respectively, with 4 bases between them. CDR3 nucleotide sequence: TGTGCCAGCAGCTTAGTAGTTCAGCCCCAGCATTTT. It encodes CASSLVVQPQHF.

J is TRBJ2-5 and V is TRBV7-7; 9 bases align to TRBD1. V shed 5 bases and J 0 bases; nucleotides not matched to a gene: 7. Germline V gene lookup returns CDR1 SSHAT and CDR2 FNYEAQ (reference sequence). The CDR3 runs 16 residues. The CDR3 bases are TGTGCCAGCAGCAAAGCACAGGGGGCCGACCAAGAGACCCAGTACTTC. This encodes CASSKAQGADQETQYF. Full variable domain (missing parts from reference TRBV7-7 and TRBJ2-5): GAGVSQSPRYKVTKRGQDVTLRCDPISSHATLYWYQQALGQGPEFLTYFNYEAQPDKSGLPSDRFSAERPEGSISTLTIQRTEQRDSAMYRCASSKAQGADQETQYFGPGTRLLVL.

The V call is TRBV11-2, the J call TRBJ2-3, with D possibly matching TRBD2 (5 bases). This CDR3 spans 19 amino acids. Germline V CDR1 and CDR2: SGHAT, FQNNGV. The V and J ends lost 3 bases and 2 bases respectively, with 24 bases between them. CDR3 nucleotide sequence: TGTGCCAGCAGCTTTCTTATCGGGAACCCAACAATCTTCACAGATACGCAGTATTTT. This codes for CASSFLIGNPTIFTDTQYF. The full variable domain, completed using reference TRBV11-2 and TRBJ2-3, is EAGVAQSPRYKIIEKRQSVAFWCNPISGHATLYWYQQILGQGPKLLIQFQNNGVVDDSQLPKDRFSAERLKGVDSTLKIQPAKLEDSAVYLCASSFLIGNPTIFTDTQYFGPGTRLTVL.